The clone carrying this T cell receptor beta chain is termed medium-sized. Its cognate antigen is unknown. The data derive from a study of T-cell reconstitution after alpha-beta-depleted transplantation in children. Findings of the study overall: Reported findings indicate that, about two months after transplant, alpha-beta T cells came from several hundred expanded clones, which were derived from non-depleted graft cells. Newly produced T cells mostly accounted for T-cell counts and diversity one year post-transplant. The origin of high day-60 TCRbeta diversity in some patients lay in surviving recipient T cells and thymic progenitors.

Preparation of the TCRbeta library used unique molecular identifiers. Each CDR3 protein gets one entry after TCRdb re-called the PCR reads with MiXCR. There are 15,000 to 20,000 distinct CDR3 sequences in the sample; 4.5% to 6% occur only once, and around 7.5% lies in the top ten. CDR1 MGHRA and CDR2 YSYEKL come from the germline V gene. The CDR3 is 14 residues long. The V segment lost 5 bases and the J segment 4 bases; nucleotides outside the gene matches: 4. The chain recombines TRBV4-1 with TRBJ1-5; TRBD1 aligns across 8 bases. This clonotype originated in a boy younger than 18 with acute lymphoblastic leukemia, due to receive a stem cell transplant. Sequences were derived from PBMCs, sampled before TCRalphabeta/CD19-depleted stem cell transplant. The CDR3 DNA is TGCGCCAGCAGCATGGGACAGGCGAATCAGCCCCAGCATTTT. It is translated as CASSMGQANQPQHF.